This TCR beta chain was observed in a study of response to subunit inactivated influenza vaccine. General study findings and limits: With each seasonal influenza vaccination, the authors suggested, few new T cells are recruited.

Using its own MiXCR run on the RT-PCR reads, TCRdb lists one record per CDR3 protein. This table has approximately 700,000 distinct CDR3 sequences, about 15% appearing once. With regard to this clonotype: What it recognizes is unknown.

This TCR came from a man in his fifties who received an inactivated influenza vaccine. Sequences were derived from PBMCs from blood, sampled around 15 days before vaccination.

CDR3 DNA sequence: TGTGCCAGCAGCTTAAGGGACTCCGTATACGAGCAGTACTTC. Its translation: CASSLRDSVYEQYF. The chain links TRBV11-2 to TRBJ2-7; perhaps TRBD2 as D (6 bases). V was cut by 2 bases and J by 4 bases, with 12 bases left in between. Germline CDR1 reads SGHAT; CDR2 reads FQNNGV. The CDR3 runs 14 residues.